What follows are 23 T cell receptor beta chains derived from one specimen sequenced in a study of T cell repertoires in cytomegalovirus infection. Their specific antigens are unknown. One entry per CDR3 protein, called by TCRdb with MiXCR from the reads. In the table there are approximately 83,000 distinct CDR3 sequences, around 25% of which are singletons. The sample here was CD8+ T cells from cultured PBMCs, taken from culture after CMV antigen stimulation. The receptors shown here come from a human donor in good health (CMV status not recorded). Some clones in this sample may be carry-over from other donors' samples.

This clonotype has ten or more counts. The V gene is TRBV7-2, the J gene TRBJ2-4; 15 nucleotides agree with TRBD2. V lost 5 bases to trimming and J lost 0 bases; unmatched junction nucleotides: 8. Germline V gene data show CDR1 as SGHTA and CDR2 as FQGNSA. CDR3 length equals 19 residues. Here the CDR3 reads CASSKGLAGGAVAKNIQYF. The DNA of the CDR3 is TGTGCCAGCAGCAAAGGACTAGCGGGGGGGGCGGTAGCCAAAAACATTCAGTACTTC.

CDR3 residues: CASSRDRVSNEQFF. The DNA of the CDR3 is TGTGCCAGCAGCCGGGACAGGGTGTCAAATGAGCAGTTCTTC. The genes are TRBV14 and TRBJ2-1; 9 nucleotides agree with TRBD1. Trimming removed 4 bases from V and 7 bases from J; junction bases left unmatched: 5. This CDR3 has 14 residues. CDR1 and CDR2 from the germline V gene are SGHDN and FVKESK.

The rearrangement joins TRBV12-3 or TRBV12-4 to TRBJ2-3; 8 positions agree with TRBD1. The V segment lost 6 bases and the J segment 3 bases; nucleotides outside the gene matches: 5. This CDR3 spans 14 amino acids. The CDR3 spells CASRTGVGTDTQYF. For the CDR3, the DNA is TGTGCCAGCAGGACAGGGGTCGGTACAGATACGCAGTATTTT.

The chain has TRBV5-8 and TRBJ2-7, with 11 bases that match TRBD2. Per germline, CDR1 SGHTS and CDR2 YDEGEE. The length of the CDR3 is 16 residues. The trim removed 4 bases at V and 0 bases at J, leaving 6 bases unmatched. The CDR3: CASSHRLAGSSYEQYF. CDR3 sequence (DNA): TGTGCCAGCAGCCATAGACTAGCGGGAAGCTCCTACGAGCAGTACTTC.

In this sample, this clonotype turned up a few times. This chain joins TRBV4-3 and TRBJ2-3; D gene ambiguous. Trimming left V 1 base short and J 3 bases short, with 14 bases between. The CDR3 runs to 16 residues. Germline V lookup: CDR1 LGHNA, CDR2 YSLEER. As DNA, the CDR3 is TGCGCCAGCAGCCAAGTTGTGCTGGGGTTGACAGATACGCAGTATTTT. It yields the protein CASSQVVLGLTDTQYF.

This clonotype was observed a few times. V is TRBV12-3 or TRBV12-4 and J is TRBJ2-1; tentative D call: TRBD2 (6 bases). There are 13 residues in the CDR3. Trimming pared 2 bases from V and 4 bases from J, leaving 6 bases between. The CDR3 reads CASSLRGYNEQFF. The CDR3 DNA reads TGTGCCAGCAGTTTACGGGGGTACAATGAGCAGTTCTTC.

The chain has TRBV9 and TRBJ1-2; D is uncertain. Trimming left V 4 bases short and J 0 bases short, with 19 bases between. CDR3 length equals 17 residues. Germline CDR1 reads SGDLS; CDR2 reads YYNGEE. The CDR3 region is CASSLPLDSQANYGYTF. The DNA for the CDR3 is TGTGCCAGCAGCCTCCCCCTAGATTCGCAGGCTAACTATGGCTACACCTTC.

J is TRBJ2-3 and V is TRBV20-1, with TRBD2 identical over 7 bases. The CDR3 loop spans 15 amino acids. The trim removed 0 bases at V and 4 bases at J, leaving 7 bases unmatched. The germline gives CDR1 DFQATT, CDR2 SNEGSKA (reference sequence). The CDR3 DNA reads as TGCAGTGCTAGAGATCTCAGCGGGACTCCAGATACGCAGTATTTT. Its protein is CSARDLSGTPDTQYF.

This chain uses TRBV6-5 with TRBJ1-2; 8 bases are a match to TRBD1. J was trimmed by 6 bases and V by 0 bases; bases with no gene match: 9. From germline, CDR1 is MNHEY and CDR2 SVGAGI. The CDR3 sequence is 16 residues long. This chain's CDR3 is CASSYSNPSTGDGYTF. CDR3 bases: TGTGCCAGCAGTTACTCGAACCCCTCGACAGGGGATGGCTACACCTTC.

This clonotype was observed a few times. The chain is built from TRBV4-1 and TRBJ2-2; D gene uncertain. Germline V gene data show CDR1 as MGHRA and CDR2 as YSYEKL. CDR3 size: 11 residues. Trimming removed 1 base from V and 10 bases from J, with 4 bases in between. CDR3 loop: CASSQGQELFF. DNA of the CDR3: TGCGCCAGCAGCCAAGGACAGGAGCTGTTTTTT.

V is TRBV6-8 and J is TRBJ2-2, with 7 nucleotides matching TRBD2. The V gene's germline CDR1 is MNHGY and CDR2 SAAAGT. The CDR3 length is 17 residues. V was pared by 7 bases and J by 3 bases, with 14 bases of the junction left unmatched. The CDR3 loop reads CASIPLWGGGDTGELFF. The DNA for the CDR3 is TGTGCCAGCATTCCGTTATGGGGGGGGGGGGACACCGGGGAGCTGTTTTTT.

The rearrangement uses TRBV19 and TRBJ2-7, with 9 bases matching TRBD2. The CDR3 length is 14 residues. CDR1 is LNHDA, CDR2 SQIVND, per germline (reference sequence). With 5 bases clipped from V and 2 bases from J, the junction kept 4 bases outside the gene matches. For the CDR3, the DNA is TGTGCCAGTAGTCCGGCTAGCGGGGCCTACGAGCAGTACTTC. Amino acid sequence: CASSPASGAYEQYF. Looking up the rest from reference TRBV19 and TRBJ2-7 gives the full variable domain: DGGITQSPKYLFRKEGQNVTLSCEQNLNHDAMYWYRQDPGQGLRLIYYSQIVNDFQKGDIAEGYSVSREKKESFPLTVTSAQKNPTAFYLCASSPASGAYEQYFGPGTRLTVT.

This clonotype was picked up many times. This chain joins TRBV20-1 and TRBJ1-4; D is unclear. Between the trimmed V and J ends, which lost 0 bases and 0 bases, there was a span of 17 bases. Germline CDR1 is DFQATT and CDR2 is SNEGSKA (reference sequence). The CDR3 runs to 18 residues. The CDR3 protein is CSARDYGTSSSTNEKLFF. DNA for the CDR3: TGCAGTGCTAGAGATTACGGCACATCGTCTTCAACTAATGAAAAACTGTTTTTT.

In its sample, this clonotype was seen a few times. At one boundary the junction diverges from the germline segment, which might be a read error. The chain couples TRBV3-1 to TRBJ1-2; TRBD1 might be the D (5 bases). CDR1 and CDR2 (germline): LGHDT, YNNKEL (reference sequence). This CDR3 comprises 14 residues. The CDR3 DNA reads as TGTGCCACCCCCCAGGGCTTTACGAGCTATGGCTATACCTTC. Its protein product is CATPQGFTSYGYTF. Supplemented by reference TRBV3-1 and TRBJ1-2, the full variable domain reads DTAVSQTPKYLVTQMGNDKSIKCEQNLGHDTMYWYKQDSKKFLKIMFSYNNKELIINETVPNRFSPKSPDKAHLNLHINSLELGDSAVYFCATPQGFTSYGYTFGSGTRLTVV.

The V call is TRBV20-1, the J call TRBJ1-1, with no clear D. The CDR3 covers 14 residues. Germline-derived CDR1 and CDR2 are DFQATT and SNEGSKA (reference sequence). Trimming took 3 bases from V and 0 from J, leaving 11 bases between them. The CDR3 region is CSARDIQVNTEAFF. The CDR3 DNA is TGCAGTGCTAGGGATATTCAGGTGAACACTGAAGCTTTCTTT.

This clonotype was counted only a few times. The chain carries TRBV12-3 or TRBV12-4 and TRBJ2-7; no clear D. This CDR3 has 14 residues. Trimming stripped 1 base from V and 2 bases from J, with 9 bases between. CDR3 bases: TGTGCCAGCAGTTTAGACTCTCCGGCCTACGAGCAGTACTTC. It is translated as CASSLDSPAYEQYF.

With respect to this clonotype: The DNA is left out, because the CDR3 cannot be placed on it with certainty; the CDR3 is given as TCRdb lists it. This chain connects TRBV12-3 or TRBV12-4 to TRBJ1-3. Including both end residues, the CDR3 is 13 amino acids long. This chain's CDR3 is CASSFGSGNTIYF.

This clonotype turned up a few times. The gene calls are TRBV14 and TRBJ2-1; 9 bases align to TRBD2. There are 13 residues in the CDR3. Germline CDR1 and CDR2: SGHDN and FVKESK. Germline trimming cut 8 bases from V and 8 bases from J; bases unmatched to any gene: 7. The CDR3 reads CASSGLALYEQFF. CDR3 DNA: TGTGCCAGCTCGGGACTAGCTCTCTATGAGCAGTTCTTC.

This clonotype has just a few counts. The gene calls are TRBV10-3 and TRBJ2-4; 9 positions match TRBD1. V was pared by 4 bases and J by 4 bases, with 11 bases of the junction left unmatched. This CDR3 contains 17 residues. Germline V gene data show CDR1 as ENHRY and CDR2 as SYGVKD. The CDR3 DNA is TGTGCCATCAGTGGTACCAGTGGGGGGACAGGGAAAAACATTCAGTACTTC. Its protein is CAISGTSGGTGKNIQYF.

For this clonotype: One junction end disagrees with the germline gene, perhaps due to a read error. The genes are TRBV27 and TRBJ1-2; D gene unclear. This CDR3 region has 16 residues. CDR1 is MNHEY and CDR2 is SMNVEV in the germline V gene (reference sequence). In nucleotides, the CDR3 is TGTGTCAGCACCACCCTAGACCCCGGTGGTAACTATGGCTACACCTTC. It encodes CVSTTLDPGGNYGYTF.

Only a few counts were recorded for this clonotype. This sequence joins TRBV4-1 and TRBJ2-3; 7 bases line up with TRBD1. The V and J ends lost 0 bases and 4 bases, in that order; junction bases with no gene match: 4. In germline, CDR1 is MGHRA, CDR2 YSYEKL. The length of the CDR3 is 15 residues. The CDR3 coding sequence is TGCGCCAGCAGCCAAGAGACAGGGCAATCAGATACGCAGTATTTT. This codes for CASSQETGQSDTQYF.

Only a few counts were recorded for this clonotype. The V call is TRBV9, the J call TRBJ1-3; D not certain. CDR3 length equals 15 residues. Germline V gene sequence: CDR1 SGDLS, CDR2 YYNGEE. V shed 3 bases and J shed 1 base, with 11 bases lying between them. The CDR3 is CASSETPTSGNTIYF. The CDR3 DNA reads TGTGCCAGCAGCGAGACACCAACTTCTGGAAACACCATATATTTT.

The chain recombines TRBV20-1 with TRBJ2-1; weak D call: TRBD2 (5 bases). The CDR3 length is 16 residues. The V gene lost 0 bases and the J gene lost 0 bases, with 12 bases spanning the gap. Germline-derived CDR1 and CDR2 are DFQATT and SNEGSKA (reference sequence). CDR3 nucleotide sequence: TGCAGTGCTAGAGATTGGACGGAGGACTCCTACAATGAGCAGTTCTTC. This sequence encodes CSARDWTEDSYNEQFF.